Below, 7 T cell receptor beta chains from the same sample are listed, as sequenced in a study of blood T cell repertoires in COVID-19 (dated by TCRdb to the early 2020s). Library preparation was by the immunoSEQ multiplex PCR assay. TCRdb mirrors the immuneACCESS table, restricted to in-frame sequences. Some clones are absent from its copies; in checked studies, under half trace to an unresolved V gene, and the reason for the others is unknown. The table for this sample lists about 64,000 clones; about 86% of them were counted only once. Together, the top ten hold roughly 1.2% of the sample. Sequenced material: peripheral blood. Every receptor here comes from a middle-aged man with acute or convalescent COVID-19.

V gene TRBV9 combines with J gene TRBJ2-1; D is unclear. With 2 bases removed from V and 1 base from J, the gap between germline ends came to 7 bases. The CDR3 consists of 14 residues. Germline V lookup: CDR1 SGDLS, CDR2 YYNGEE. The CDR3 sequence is CASSVRSSYNEQFF. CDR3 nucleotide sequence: TGTGCCAGCAGCGTCCGCAGTTCCTACAATGAGCAGTTCTTC. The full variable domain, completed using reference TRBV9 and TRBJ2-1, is DSGVTQTPKHLITATGQRVTLRCSPRSGDLSVYWYQQSLDQGLQFLIQYYNGEERAKGNILERFSAQQFPDLHSELNLSSLELGDSALYFCASSVRSSYNEQFFGPGTRLTVL.

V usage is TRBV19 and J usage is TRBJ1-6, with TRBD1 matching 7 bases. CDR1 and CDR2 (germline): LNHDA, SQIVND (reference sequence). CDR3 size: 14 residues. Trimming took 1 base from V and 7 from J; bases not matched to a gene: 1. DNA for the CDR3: TGTGCCAGTAGTATAGGACAGGGCAATTCACCCCTCCACTTT. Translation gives CASSIGQGNSPLHF.

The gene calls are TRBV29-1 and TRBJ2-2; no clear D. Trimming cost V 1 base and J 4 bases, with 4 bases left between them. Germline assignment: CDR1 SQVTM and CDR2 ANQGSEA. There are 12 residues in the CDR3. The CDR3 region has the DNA TGCAGCGTTGAAGCTTTCACCGGGGAGCTGTTTTTT. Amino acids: CSVEAFTGELFF.

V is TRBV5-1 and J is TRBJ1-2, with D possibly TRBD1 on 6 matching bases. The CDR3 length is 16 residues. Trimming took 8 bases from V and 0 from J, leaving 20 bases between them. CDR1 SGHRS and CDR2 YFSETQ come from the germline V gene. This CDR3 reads CASRTVRDRPNYGYTF. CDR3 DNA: TGCGCCAGTAGGACAGTACGCGACCGCCCTAACTATGGCTACACCTTC.

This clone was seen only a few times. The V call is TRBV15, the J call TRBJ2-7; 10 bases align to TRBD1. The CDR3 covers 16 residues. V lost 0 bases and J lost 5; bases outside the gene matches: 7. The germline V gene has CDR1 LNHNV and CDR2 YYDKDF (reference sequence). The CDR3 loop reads CATSRDSGTGVDEQYF. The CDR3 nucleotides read TGTGCCACCAGCAGAGATTCAGGGACAGGGGTAGACGAGCAGTACTTC.

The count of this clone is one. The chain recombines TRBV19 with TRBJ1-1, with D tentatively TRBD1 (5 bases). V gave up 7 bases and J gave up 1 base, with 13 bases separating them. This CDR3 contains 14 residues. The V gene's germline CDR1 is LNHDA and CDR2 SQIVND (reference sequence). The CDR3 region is CASKEGQRNTEAFF. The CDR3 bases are TGTGCCAGTAAGGAAGGACAAAGGAACACTGAAGCTTTCTTT.

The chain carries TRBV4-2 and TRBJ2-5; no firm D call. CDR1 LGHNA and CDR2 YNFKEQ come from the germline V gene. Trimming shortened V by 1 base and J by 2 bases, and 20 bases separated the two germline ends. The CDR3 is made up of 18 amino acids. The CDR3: CASSQGNFLEPRQETQYF. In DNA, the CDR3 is TGTGCCAGCAGCCAAGGAAATTTTTTAGAGCCTCGGCAAGAGACCCAGTACTTC.